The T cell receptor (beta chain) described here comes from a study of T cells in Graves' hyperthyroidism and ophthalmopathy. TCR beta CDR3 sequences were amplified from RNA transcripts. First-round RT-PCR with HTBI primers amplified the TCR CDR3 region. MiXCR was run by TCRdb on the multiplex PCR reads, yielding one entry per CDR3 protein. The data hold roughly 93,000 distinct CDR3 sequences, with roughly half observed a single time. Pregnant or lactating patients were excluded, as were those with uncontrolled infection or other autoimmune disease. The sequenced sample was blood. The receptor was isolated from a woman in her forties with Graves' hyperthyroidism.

DNA of the CDR3: TGTGCCAGCAGTCTACAGGGCACGAACACTGAAGCTTTCTTT. Translated, it gives CASSLQGTNTEAFF. The chain has TRBV2 and TRBJ1-1, with D possibly matching TRBD1 (6 bases). Germline-derived CDR1 and CDR2 are SNHLY and FYNNEI. Between the trimmed V and J ends, which lost 5 bases and 1 base, there was a span of 11 bases. The CDR3 runs 14 residues.